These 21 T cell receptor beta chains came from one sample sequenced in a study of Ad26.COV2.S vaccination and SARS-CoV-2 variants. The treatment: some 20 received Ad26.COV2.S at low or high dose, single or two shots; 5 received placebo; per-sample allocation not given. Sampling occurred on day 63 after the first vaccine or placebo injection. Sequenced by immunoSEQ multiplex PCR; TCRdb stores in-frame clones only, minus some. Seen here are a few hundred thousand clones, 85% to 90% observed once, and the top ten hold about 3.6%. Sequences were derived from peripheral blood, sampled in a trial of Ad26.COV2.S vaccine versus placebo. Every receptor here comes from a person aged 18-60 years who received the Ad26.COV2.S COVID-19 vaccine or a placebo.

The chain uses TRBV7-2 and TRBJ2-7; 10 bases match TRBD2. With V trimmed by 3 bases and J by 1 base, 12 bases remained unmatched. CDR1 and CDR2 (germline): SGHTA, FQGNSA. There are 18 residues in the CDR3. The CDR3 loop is CASSLRGLAGGPSYEQYF. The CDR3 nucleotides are TGTGCCAGCAGCTTGAGGGGATTAGCGGGGGGCCCATCCTACGAGCAGTACTTC.

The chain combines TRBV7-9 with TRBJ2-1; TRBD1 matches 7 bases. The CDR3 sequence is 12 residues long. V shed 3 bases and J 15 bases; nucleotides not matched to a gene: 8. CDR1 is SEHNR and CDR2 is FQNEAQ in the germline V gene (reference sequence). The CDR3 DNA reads TGTGCCAGCAGCTTCCGGGACAGACGGTTGTTCTTC. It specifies CASSFRDRRLFF.

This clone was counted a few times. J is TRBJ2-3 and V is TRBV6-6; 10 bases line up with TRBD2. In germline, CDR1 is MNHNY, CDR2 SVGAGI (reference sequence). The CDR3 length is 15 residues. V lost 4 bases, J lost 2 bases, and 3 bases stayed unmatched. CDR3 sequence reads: CASSSLAGVTDTQYF. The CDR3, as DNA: TGTGCCAGCAGTTCTCTAGCGGGGGTCACAGATACGCAGTATTTT.

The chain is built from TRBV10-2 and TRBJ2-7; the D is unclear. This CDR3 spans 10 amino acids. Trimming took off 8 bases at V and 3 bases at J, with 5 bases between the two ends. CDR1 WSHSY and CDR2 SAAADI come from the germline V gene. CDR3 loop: CASADYEQYF. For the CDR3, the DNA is TGCGCCAGCGCCGACTACGAGCAGTACTTC.

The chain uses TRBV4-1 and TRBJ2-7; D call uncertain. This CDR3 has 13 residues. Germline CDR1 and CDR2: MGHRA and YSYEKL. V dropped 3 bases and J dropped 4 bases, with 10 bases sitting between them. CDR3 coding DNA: TGCGCCAGCAGCCAGACCGAGTCGTACGAGCAGTACTTC. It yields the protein CASSQTESYEQYF.

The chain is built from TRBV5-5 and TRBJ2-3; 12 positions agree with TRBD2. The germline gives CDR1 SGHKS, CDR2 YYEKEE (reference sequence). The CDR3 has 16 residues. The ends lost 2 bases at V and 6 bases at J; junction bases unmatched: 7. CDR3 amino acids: CASSFSSGGALDTQYF. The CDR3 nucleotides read TGTGCCAGCAGCTTCTCTAGCGGGGGGGCTCTGGATACGCAGTATTTT.

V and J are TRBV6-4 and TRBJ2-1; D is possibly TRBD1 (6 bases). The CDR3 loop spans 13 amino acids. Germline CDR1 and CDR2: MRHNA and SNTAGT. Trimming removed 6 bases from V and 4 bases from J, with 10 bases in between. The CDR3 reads CASRPDRYNEQFF. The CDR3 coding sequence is TGTGCCAGCAGACCGGACAGATACAATGAGCAGTTCTTC.

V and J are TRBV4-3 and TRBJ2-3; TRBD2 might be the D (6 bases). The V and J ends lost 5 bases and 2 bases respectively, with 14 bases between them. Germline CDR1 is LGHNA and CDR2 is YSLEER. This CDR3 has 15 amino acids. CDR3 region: CASSGGTGNTDTQYF. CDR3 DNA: TGCGCCAGCAGCGGGGGGACGGGGAACACAGATACGCAGTATTTT.

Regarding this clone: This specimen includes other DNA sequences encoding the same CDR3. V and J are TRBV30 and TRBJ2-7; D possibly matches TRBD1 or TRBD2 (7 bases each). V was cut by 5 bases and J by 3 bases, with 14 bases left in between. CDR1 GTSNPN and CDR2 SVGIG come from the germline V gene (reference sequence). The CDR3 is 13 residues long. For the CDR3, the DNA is TGTGCCTGGTCCCCAGGGGGGGACTACGAGCAGTACTTC. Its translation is CAWSPGGDYEQYF.

The CDR3 bases are TGTGCCAGCAGTTACGGGAGAGGGGAGACCCAGTACTTC. Translated, it gives CASSYGRGETQYF. The gene calls are TRBV6-2 or TRBV6-3 and TRBJ2-5, with D possibly TRBD2 on 5 matching bases. The V end was cut by 2 bases, the J end by 5 bases, with 9 bases between. This CDR3 region has 13 residues. CDR1 is MNHEY and CDR2 is SVGEGT in the germline V gene.

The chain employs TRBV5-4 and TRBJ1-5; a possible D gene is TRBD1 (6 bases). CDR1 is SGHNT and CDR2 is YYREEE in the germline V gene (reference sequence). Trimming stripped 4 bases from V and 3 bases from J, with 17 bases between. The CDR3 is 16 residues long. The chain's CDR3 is CASSPRRGADNQPQHF. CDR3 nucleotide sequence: TGTGCCAGCAGCCCAAGGAGGGGGGCAGACAATCAGCCCCAGCATTTT.

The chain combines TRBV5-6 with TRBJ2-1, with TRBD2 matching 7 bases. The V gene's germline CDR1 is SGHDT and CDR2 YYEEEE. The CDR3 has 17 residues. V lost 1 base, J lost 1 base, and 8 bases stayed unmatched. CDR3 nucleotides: TGTGCCAGCAGCTTGAGGCTAGCGGTTATTTCCTACAATGAGCAGTTCTTC. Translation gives CASSLRLAVISYNEQFF.

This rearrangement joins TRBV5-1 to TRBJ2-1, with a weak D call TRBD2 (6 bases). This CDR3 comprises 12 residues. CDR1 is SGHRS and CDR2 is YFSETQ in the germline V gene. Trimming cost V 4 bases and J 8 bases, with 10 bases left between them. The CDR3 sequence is CASSGGTDEQFF. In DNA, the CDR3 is TGCGCCAGCAGCGGGGGGACGGATGAGCAGTTCTTC.

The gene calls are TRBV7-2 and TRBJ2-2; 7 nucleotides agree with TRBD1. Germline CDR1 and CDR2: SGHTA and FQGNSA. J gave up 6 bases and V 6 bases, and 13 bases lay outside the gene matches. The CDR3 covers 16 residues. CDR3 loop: CASRPPGTAFSGELFF. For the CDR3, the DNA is TGTGCCAGCAGACCACCAGGGACAGCTTTTTCCGGGGAGCTGTTTTTT.

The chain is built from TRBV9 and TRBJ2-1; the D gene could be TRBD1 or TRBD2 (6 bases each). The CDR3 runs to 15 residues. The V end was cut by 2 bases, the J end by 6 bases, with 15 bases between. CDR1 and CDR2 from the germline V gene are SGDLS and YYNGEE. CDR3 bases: TGTGCCAGCAGCGTCGGGGGCAGGCCCCCCAATGAGCAGTTCTTC. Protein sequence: CASSVGGRPPNEQFF.

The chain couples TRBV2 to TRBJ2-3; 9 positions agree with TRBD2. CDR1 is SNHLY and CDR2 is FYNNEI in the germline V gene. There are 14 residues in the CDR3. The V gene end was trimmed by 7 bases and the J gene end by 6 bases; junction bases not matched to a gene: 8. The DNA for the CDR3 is TGTGCCAGCATGCGGGGGGGGTGGCTGGATACGCAGTATTTT. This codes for CASMRGGWLDTQYF.

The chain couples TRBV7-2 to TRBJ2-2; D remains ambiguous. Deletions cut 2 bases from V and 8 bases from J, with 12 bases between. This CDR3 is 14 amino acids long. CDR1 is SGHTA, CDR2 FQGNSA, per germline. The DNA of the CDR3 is TGTGCCAGCAGCTTAAGATTTGGGTTTGGGGAGCTGTTTTTT. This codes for CASSLRFGFGELFF. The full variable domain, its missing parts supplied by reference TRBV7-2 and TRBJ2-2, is GAGVSQSPSNKVTEKGKDVELRCDPISGHTALYWYRQSLGQGLEFLIYFQGNSAPDKSGLPSDRFSAERTGGSVSTLTIQRTQQEDSAVYLCASSLRFGFGELFFGEGSRLTVL.

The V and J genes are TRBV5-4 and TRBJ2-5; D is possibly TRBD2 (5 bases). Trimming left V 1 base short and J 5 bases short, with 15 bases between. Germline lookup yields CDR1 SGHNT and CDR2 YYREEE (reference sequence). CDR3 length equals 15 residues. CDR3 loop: CASSLLTTTRETQYF. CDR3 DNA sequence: TGTGCCAGCAGCTTGTTGACGACAACTAGGGAGACCCAGTACTTC.

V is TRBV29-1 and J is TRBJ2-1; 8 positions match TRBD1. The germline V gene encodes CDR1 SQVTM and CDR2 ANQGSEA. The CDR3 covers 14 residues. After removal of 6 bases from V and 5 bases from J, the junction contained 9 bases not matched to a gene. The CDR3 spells CSVERTGPNNEQFF. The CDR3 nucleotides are TGCAGCGTCGAAAGGACAGGGCCGAACAATGAGCAGTTCTTC.

CDR3 sequence (DNA): TGTGCCAGCAGCTTCAGGTACCTCGGGGAGCTGTTTTTT. Translated, it gives CASSFRYLGELFF. The chain couples TRBV5-6 to TRBJ2-2; the D is unclear. The V and J ends lost 2 bases and 7 bases respectively, with 9 bases between them. The germline V gene encodes CDR1 SGHDT and CDR2 YYEEEE. This CDR3 spans 13 amino acids.

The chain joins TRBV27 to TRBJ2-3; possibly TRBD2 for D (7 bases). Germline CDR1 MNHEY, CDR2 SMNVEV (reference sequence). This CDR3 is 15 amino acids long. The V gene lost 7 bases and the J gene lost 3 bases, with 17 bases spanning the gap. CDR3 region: CASTTRRGGTDTQYF. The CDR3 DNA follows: TGTGCCAGCACCACCCGGAGGGGGGGGACAGATACGCAGTATTTT.